This TCR beta chain was found in a study of Ad26.COV2.S vaccination and SARS-CoV-2 variants. Looking at the study overall: The vaccine Ad26.COV2.S was put into the muscle once, or twice with 56 days between.

Treatment denoted: around 19 received Ad26.COV2.S at low or high dose, single or two shots; 5 received placebo; per-sample allocation not given. Samples analyzed were those drawn on day 63 after the first vaccine or placebo injection. Sequenced by immunoSEQ multiplex PCR; TCRdb stores in-frame clones only, minus some. The sample records some 300,000 clones, around 83% being singletons. The CDR3 is 14 amino acids. V was trimmed by 3 bases and J by 2 bases, leaving 9 bases between them. Germline CDR1 and CDR2: SGHTA and FQGNSA. This sequence joins TRBV7-2 and TRBJ2-3; D unresolved. This clonotype was sampled from a person between 18 and 65 years old who received the Ad26.COV2.S COVID-19 vaccine or a placebo. This material consisted of peripheral blood, taken in a trial of Ad26.COV2.S vaccine versus placebo. Here the CDR3 reads CASSFRQSTDTQYF. The CDR3 DNA reads as TGTGCCAGCAGCTTCAGACAATCCACAGATACGCAGTATTTT.